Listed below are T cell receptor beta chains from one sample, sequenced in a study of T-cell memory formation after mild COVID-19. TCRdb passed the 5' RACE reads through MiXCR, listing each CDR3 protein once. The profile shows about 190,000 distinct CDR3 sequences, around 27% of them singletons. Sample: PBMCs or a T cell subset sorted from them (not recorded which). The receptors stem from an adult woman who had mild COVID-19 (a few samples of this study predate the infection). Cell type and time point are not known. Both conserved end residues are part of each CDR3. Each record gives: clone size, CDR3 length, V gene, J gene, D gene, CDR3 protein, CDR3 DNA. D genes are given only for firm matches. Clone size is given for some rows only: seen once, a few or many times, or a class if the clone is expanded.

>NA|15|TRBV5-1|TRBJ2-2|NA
CASSFDLSRTGELFF
TGCGCCAGCAGCTTTGACCTCTCGAGAACCGGGGAGCTGTTTTTT
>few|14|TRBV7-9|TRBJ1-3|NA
CASSRGDSGNTIYF
TGTGCCAGCAGCCGAGGGGATTCTGGAAACACCATATATTTT
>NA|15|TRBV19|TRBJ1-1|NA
CASSIAGGGNTEAFF
TGTGCCAGTAGTATAGCTGGGGGAGGGAACACTGAAGCTTTCTTT
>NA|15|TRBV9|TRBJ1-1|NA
CASSQTVGGSTEAFF
TGTGCCAGCAGTCAGACAGTGGGTGGGAGCACTGAAGCTTTCTTT
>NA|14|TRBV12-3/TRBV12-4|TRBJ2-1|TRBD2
CASSFSGLGFEQFF
TGTGCCAGCAGTTTTTCGGGACTAGGTTTTGAGCAGTTCTTC
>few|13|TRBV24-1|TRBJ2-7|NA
CATSDFRAYEQYF
TGTGCCACCAGTGATTTTCGGGCCTACGAGCAGTACTTC
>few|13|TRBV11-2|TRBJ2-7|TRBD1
CASSLKQGYEQYF
TGTGCCAGCAGCTTAAAACAGGGGTACGAGCAGTACTTC
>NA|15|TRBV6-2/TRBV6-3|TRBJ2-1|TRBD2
CASSVLAGPYNEQFF
TGTGCCAGCAGTGTTCTAGCGGGGCCCTACAATGAGCAGTTCTTC
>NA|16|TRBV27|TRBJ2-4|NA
CASSSTQASRGDIQYF
TGTGCCAGCAGTTCCACCCAGGCTAGCCGGGGAGACATTCAGTACTTC
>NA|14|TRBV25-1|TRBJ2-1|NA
CASSDSRWMDEQFF
TGTGCCAGCAGTGACTCTAGGTGGATGGATGAGCAGTTCTTC
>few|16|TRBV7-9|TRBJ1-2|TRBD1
CASSPANRGFFYGYTF
TGTGCCAGCAGCCCCGCCAACAGGGGTTTCTTTTATGGCTACACCTTC
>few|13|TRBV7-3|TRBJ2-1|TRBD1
CASSSDRVHEQFF
TGTGCCAGCAGCTCTGACAGGGTGCATGAGCAGTTCTTC
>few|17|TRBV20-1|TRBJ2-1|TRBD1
CSARGTGPGTGVNEQFF
TGCAGTGCTAGAGGTACCGGACCCGGGACAGGGGTCAATGAGCAGTTCTTC
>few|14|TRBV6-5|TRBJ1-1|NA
CASSLQAGWTEAFF
TGTGCCAGCAGTTTACAGGCGGGGTGGACTGAAGCTTTCTTT
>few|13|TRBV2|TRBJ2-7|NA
CASSEVRSYEQYF
TGTGCCAGCAGTGAAGTTAGATCGTACGAGCAGTACTTC
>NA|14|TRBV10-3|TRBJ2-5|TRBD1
CAISGGQDQETQYF
TGTGCCATCAGTGGGGGACAGGACCAAGAGACCCAGTACTTC
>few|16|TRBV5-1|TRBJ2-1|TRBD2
CASSGAWEGAWDEQFF
TGCGCCAGCAGCGGTGCCTGGGAGGGAGCTTGGGATGAGCAGTTCTTC
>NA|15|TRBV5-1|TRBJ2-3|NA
CASSLRTDPTDTQYF
TGCGCCAGCAGCTTGAGGACAGACCCCACAGATACGCAGTATTTT
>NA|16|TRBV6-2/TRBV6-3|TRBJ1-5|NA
CASSQPDGRFNQPQHF
TGTGCCAGCAGCCAACCCGATGGACGGTTTAATCAGCCCCAGCATTTT
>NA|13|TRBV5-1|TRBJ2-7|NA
CASSLEMGGEQYF
TGCGCCAGCAGCTTGGAGATGGGTGGCGAGCAGTACTTC
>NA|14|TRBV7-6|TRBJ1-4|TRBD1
CASSQGEGGEKLFF
TGTGCCAGCAGTCAGGGGGAAGGGGGTGAAAAACTGTTTTTT
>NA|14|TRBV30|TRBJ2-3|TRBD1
CAWRMAGGADTQYF
TGTGCCTGGAGAATGGCAGGGGGCGCAGATACGCAGTATTTT
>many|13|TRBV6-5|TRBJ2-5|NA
CASSHQPQETQYF
TGTGCCAGCAGTCACCAACCACAAGAGACCCAGTACTTC
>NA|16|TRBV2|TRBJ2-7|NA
CASSRRERPSSYEQYF
TGTGCCAGCAGCCGCCGGGAGCGGCCGAGCTCCTACGAGCAGTACTTC
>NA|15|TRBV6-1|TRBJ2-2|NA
CARSEEQGSPGELFF
TGTGCCAGAAGTGAAGAACAGGGATCCCCCGGGGAGCTGTTTTTT
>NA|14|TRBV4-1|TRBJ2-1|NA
CASSQDSGANEQFF
TGCGCCAGCAGCCAAGATAGCGGCGCCAATGAGCAGTTCTTC
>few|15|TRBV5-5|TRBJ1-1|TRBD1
CASSFDRGTNTEAFF
TGTGCCAGCAGCTTCGACAGGGGCACGAACACTGAAGCTTTCTTT
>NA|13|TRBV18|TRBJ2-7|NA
CASSPDRSYEQYF
TGTGCCAGCTCACCAGACAGGTCCTACGAGCAGTACTTC
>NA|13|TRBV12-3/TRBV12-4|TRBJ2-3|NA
CASTHTQQDTQYF
TGTGCCAGCACCCATACGCAACAAGATACGCAGTATTTT
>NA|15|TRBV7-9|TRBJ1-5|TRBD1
CASSSTDREDQPQHF
TGTGCCAGCAGCTCCACCGACAGGGAAGATCAGCCCCAGCATTTT
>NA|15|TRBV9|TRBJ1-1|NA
CASSVGWGGDTEAFF
TGTGCCAGCAGCGTTGGATGGGGAGGCGACACTGAAGCTTTCTTT
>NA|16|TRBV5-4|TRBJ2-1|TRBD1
CASSSYTGTAPNEQFF
TGTGCCAGCAGCTCCTACACGGGGACAGCCCCCAATGAGCAGTTCTTC
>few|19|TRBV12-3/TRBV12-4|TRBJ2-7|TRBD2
CASSSRTSGGKGLLYEQYF
TGTGCCAGCAGTTCCCGGACTAGCGGGGGGAAAGGATTACTCTACGAGCAGTACTTC
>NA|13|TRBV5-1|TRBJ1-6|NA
CASSLAGGSPLHF
TGCGCCAGCAGCTTGGCCGGGGGATCACCCCTCCACTTT
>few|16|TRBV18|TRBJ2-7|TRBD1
CASSPGSQTGAYEQYF
TGTGCCAGCTCACCGGGTTCTCAGACAGGGGCCTACGAGCAGTACTTC
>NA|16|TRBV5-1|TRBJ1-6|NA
CASSFGQSSYNSPLHF
TGCGCCAGCAGCTTCGGACAGAGCTCCTATAATTCACCCCTCCACTTT
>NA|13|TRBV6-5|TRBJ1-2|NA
CASSYGPNYGYTF
TGTGCCAGCAGTTATGGTCCCAACTATGGCTACACCTTC
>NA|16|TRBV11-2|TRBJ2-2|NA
CASSLGAGGYGGELFF
TGTGCCAGCAGCTTAGGAGCTGGGGGGTACGGCGGGGAGCTGTTTTTT
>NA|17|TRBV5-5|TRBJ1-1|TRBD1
CASSLRGLRQGDTEAFF
TGTGCCAGCAGCTTGAGGGGGCTTCGGCAGGGGGACACTGAAGCTTTCTTT
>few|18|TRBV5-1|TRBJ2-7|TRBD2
CASSSMGTSGVNSYEQYF
TGCGCCAGCAGCTCCATGGGGACTAGCGGGGTTAACTCCTACGAGCAGTACTTC
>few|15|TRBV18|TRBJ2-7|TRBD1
CASSPAPGQGYEQYF
TGTGCCAGCTCACCAGCTCCGGGACAGGGCTACGAGCAGTACTTC
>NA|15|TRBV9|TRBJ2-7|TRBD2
CASSVSSGGAYEQYF
TGTGCCAGCAGCGTATCAAGCGGGGGGGCGTACGAGCAGTACTTC
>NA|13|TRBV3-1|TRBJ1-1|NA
CASSQVRGTEAFF
TGTGCCAGCAGCCAAGTAAGGGGGACTGAAGCTTTCTTT
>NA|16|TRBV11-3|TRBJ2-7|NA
CASSSSLTGAVYEQYF
TGTGCCAGCAGCTCAAGCCTAACGGGGGCAGTCTACGAGCAGTACTTC
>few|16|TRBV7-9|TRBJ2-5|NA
CASSPDFGGGQETQYF
TGTGCCAGCAGCCCCGATTTTGGCGGAGGCCAAGAGACCCAGTACTTC
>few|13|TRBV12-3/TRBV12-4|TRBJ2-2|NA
CASSFGETGELFF
TGTGCCAGCAGTTTTGGGGAGACCGGGGAGCTGTTTTTT
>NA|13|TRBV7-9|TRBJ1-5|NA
CASSFAPQGSQHF
TGTGCCAGCAGCTTCGCACCTCAGGGGTCCCAGCATTTT
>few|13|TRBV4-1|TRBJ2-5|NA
CASASRGEETQYF
TGCGCCAGCGCATCCAGGGGGGAGGAGACCCAGTACTTC
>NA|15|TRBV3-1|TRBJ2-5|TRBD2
CASSHGTSGTETQYF
TGTGCCAGCAGCCATGGGACTAGCGGGACTGAGACCCAGTACTTC
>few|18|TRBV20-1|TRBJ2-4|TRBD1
CSATTPIRQGKAKNIQYF
TGCAGTGCTACCACCCCGATTCGACAGGGAAAGGCCAAAAACATTCAGTACTTC
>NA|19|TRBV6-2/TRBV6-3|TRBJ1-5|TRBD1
CASNQRDRRLAAGNQPQHF
TGTGCCAGCAACCAGAGGGACAGGAGATTAGCAGCGGGCAATCAGCCCCAGCATTTT
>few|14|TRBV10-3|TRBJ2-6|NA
CAIMGGAGANVLTF
TGTGCCATCATGGGGGGCGCTGGGGCCAACGTCCTGACTTTC
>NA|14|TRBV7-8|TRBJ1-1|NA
CASRGERGGAEAFF
TGTGCCAGCAGGGGTGAGAGGGGAGGCGCTGAAGCTTTCTTT
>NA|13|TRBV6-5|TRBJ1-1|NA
CASSYKVATEAFF
TGTGCCAGCAGTTACAAGGTGGCCACTGAAGCTTTCTTT
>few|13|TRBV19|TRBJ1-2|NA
CASRSGGGYGYTF
TGTGCCAGTCGTTCTGGAGGGGGTTATGGCTACACCTTC